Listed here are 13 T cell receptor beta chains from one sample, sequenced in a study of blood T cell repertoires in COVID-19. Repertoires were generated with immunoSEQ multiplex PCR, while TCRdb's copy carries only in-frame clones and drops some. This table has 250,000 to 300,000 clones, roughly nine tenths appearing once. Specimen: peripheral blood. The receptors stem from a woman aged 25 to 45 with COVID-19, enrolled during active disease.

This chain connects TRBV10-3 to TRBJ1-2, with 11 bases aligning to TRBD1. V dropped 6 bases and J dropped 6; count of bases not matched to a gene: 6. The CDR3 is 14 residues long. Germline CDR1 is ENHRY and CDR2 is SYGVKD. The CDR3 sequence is CAIRSGQGVDGYTF. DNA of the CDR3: TGTGCCATCAGATCGGGACAGGGGGTTGATGGCTACACCTTC.

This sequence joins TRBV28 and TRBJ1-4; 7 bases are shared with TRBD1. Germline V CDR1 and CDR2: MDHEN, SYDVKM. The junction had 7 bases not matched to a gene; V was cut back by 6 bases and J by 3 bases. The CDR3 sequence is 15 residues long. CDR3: CASRATGVANEKLFF. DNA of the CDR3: TGTGCCAGCAGGGCAACAGGGGTAGCTAATGAAAAACTGTTTTTT.

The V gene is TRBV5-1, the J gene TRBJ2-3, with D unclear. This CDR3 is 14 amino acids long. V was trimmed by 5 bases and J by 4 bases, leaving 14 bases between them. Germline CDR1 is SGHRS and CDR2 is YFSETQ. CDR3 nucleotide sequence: TGCGCCAGCAGTGGGCTTCCCGGTGCAGATACGCAGTATTTT. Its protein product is CASSGLPGADTQYF.

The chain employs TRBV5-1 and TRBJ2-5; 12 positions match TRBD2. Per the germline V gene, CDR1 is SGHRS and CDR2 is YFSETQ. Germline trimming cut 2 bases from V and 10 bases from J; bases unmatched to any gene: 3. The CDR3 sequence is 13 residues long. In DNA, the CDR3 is TGCGCCAGCAGCTTACTAGCGGGGGGCGGCCAGTACTTC. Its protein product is CASSLLAGGGQYF.

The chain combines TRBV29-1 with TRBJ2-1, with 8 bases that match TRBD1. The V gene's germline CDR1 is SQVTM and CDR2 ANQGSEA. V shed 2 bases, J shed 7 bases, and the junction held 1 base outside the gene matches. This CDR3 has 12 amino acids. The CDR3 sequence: CSVERDRNEQFF. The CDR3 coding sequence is TGCAGCGTTGAACGGGACAGGAATGAGCAGTTCTTC.

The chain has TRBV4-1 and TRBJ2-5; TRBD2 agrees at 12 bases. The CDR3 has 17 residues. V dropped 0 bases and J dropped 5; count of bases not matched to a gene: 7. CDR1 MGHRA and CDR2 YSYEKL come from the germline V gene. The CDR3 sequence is CASSQDGPSGGAETQYF. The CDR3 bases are TGCGCCAGCAGCCAAGACGGTCCTAGCGGGGGGGCTGAGACCCAGTACTTC.

CDR3 residues: CASSLLYLAAYEQYF. The CDR3, as DNA: TGTGCCAGCAGCTTATTATACCTGGCTGCCTACGAGCAGTACTTC. The chain recombines TRBV7-2 with TRBJ2-7; no definite D call. Germline V gene sequence: CDR1 SGHTA, CDR2 FQGNSA. There are 15 residues in the CDR3. Trimming removed 2 bases from V and 2 bases from J, with 13 bases in between.

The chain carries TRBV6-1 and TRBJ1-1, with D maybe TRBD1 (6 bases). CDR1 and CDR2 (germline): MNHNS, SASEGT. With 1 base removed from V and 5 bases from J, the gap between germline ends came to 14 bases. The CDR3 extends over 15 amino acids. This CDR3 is CASSEGGHWRTEAFF. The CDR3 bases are TGTGCCAGCAGTGAAGGGGGGCATTGGAGAACTGAAGCTTTCTTT.

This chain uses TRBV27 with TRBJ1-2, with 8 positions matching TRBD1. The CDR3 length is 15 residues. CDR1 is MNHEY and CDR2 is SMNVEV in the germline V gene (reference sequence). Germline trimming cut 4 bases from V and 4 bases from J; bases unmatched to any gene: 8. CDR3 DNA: TGTGCCAGCAGTTCACCTCAGGGGGCGATCTATGGCTACACCTTC. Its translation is CASSSPQGAIYGYTF.

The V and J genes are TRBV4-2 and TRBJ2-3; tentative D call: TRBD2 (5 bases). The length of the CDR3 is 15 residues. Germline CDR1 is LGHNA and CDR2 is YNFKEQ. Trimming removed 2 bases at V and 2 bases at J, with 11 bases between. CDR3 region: CASSQPLRDTDTQYF. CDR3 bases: TGTGCCAGCAGCCAACCCCTCCGGGACACAGATACGCAGTATTTT.

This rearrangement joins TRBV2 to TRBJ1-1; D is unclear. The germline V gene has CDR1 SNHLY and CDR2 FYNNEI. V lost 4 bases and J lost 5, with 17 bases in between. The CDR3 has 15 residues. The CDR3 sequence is CASSVYEGMGTEAFF. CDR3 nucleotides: TGTGCCAGCAGTGTCTATGAGGGTATGGGGACTGAAGCTTTCTTT.

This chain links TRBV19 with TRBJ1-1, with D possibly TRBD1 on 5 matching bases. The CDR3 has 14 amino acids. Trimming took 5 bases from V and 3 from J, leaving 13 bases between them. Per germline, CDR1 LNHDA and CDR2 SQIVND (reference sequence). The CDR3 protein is CASSDPDRYTEAFF. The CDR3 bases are TGTGCCAGTAGTGACCCCGACAGATACACTGAAGCTTTCTTT. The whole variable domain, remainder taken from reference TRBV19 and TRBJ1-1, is DGGITQSPKYLFRKEGQNVTLSCEQNLNHDAMYWYRQDPGQGLRLIYYSQIVNDFQKGDIAEGYSVSREKKESFPLTVTSAQKNPTAFYLCASSDPDRYTEAFFGQGTRLTVV.

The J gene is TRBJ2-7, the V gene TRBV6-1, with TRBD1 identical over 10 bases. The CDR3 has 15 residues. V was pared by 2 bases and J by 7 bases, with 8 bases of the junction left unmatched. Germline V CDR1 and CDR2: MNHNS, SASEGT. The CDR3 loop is CASSELGQGTSEQYF. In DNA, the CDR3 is TGTGCCAGCAGTGAACTGGGACAGGGGACATCGGAGCAGTACTTC.